The following is a TCR beta chain sequence with its context. This clone was recorded at least ten times. No cognate antigen has been identified for it. Base qualities were left out, and no much larger clone turns up one base away. The germline V gene supplies CDR1 SGHAT and CDR2 FQNNGV. At the junction V is shortened by 1 base and J by 9 bases; bases outside the gene matches: 5. There are 14 amino acids in the CDR3, from cysteine to phenylalanine inclusive. Of the read, only the CDR3 DNA is kept; its 42 bases are in frame from base 1. Genomic DNA was used for TRB sequencing, which was performed with the immunoSEQ assay at survey resolution or with the hsTCRB kit. Turning to the authors' computational methods: Initial read processing used immunoSEQ software, and repertoire analyses used the LymphoSeq R package. Clonality was computed as 1 minus normalized Shannon entropy, and a Gini coefficient was also calculated for each TRB dataset. To infer phenotypes in unsorted samples, TRB sequences from sorted subsets of the recipient or donor were mapped onto unsorted samples from the same recipient. In TCRdb, the immuneACCESS table is reduced to in-frame sequences with V and J assigned. These tables do not hold every clone; where another copy was compared, an unresolved V gene accounts for under half, and the others remain unexplained. D and trimming were read from the DNA, whereas the V and J calls and clone size are those reported in that table. This sample contains 20,000 to 25,000 clones, none of which is a singleton. Approximately 6.3% of the sample is held by the ten biggest clonotypes.

This sample stems from a study of T cells after posttransplantation cyclophosphamide (dated by TCRdb to the mid-2010s). The study in broad terms: Using TRB sequencing, the study followed how the T cell repertoire reconstituted after myeloablative bone marrow transplantation in which posttransplantation cyclophosphamide served as GVHD prophylaxis. Samples from 30 to 35 PTCy-treated patients, along with samples from some 15 of their related bone marrow donors, underwent antigen receptor sequencing. In 3 patients, TRB sequencing was also performed on up to about 3 more blood samples taken 2 to 5.2 years after transplant, and in 4 patients, pretransplant blood was also TRB-sequenced. TRB sequencing was performed on blood from all 35 or so PTCy patients with 1-year posttransplant specimens. Public TRB sequences were compared against a database of over 3,000 sequences linked to responses to pathogens, tumor antigens, self-antigens and alloantigens. Because TRA and TRB clonality were tightly correlated in fewer than 10 samples, subsequent TCR analyses were focused on TRB only.

On the day of marrow donation, related bone marrow donors gave peripheral blood samples. Mononuclear cells from peripheral blood and bone marrow were separated by Ficoll-Hypaque density centrifugation and then cryopreserved. On the study overall, not on this receptor specifically: The TRB repertoires of T cells infiltrating skin or GI tract showed only limited overlap with the TRB repertoires of T cells in blood. Across 40 to 55 patients, TRB clonality was highly associated with recipient CMV seropositivity and CMV reactivation, and PTCy diversity was similar to diversity in CNI/methotrexate controls. At 1-2 months, donor-recipient similarity was low but rose over the first year, and the later blood repertoires were often dominated by donor CD8+ memory clones.

The sequencing input was PBMCs. The chain is made from TRBV11-2 and TRBJ2-1, and 8 junctional nucleotides match TRBD2. This TCR was recovered from a woman aged 60-75 years in good health, CMV-negative, and a related stem cell transplant donor. The CDR3 protein: CASSLAGGEGEQFF. The DNA sequence follows: TGTGCCAGCAGCTTAGCGGGGGGGGAAGGTGAGCAGTTCTTC.